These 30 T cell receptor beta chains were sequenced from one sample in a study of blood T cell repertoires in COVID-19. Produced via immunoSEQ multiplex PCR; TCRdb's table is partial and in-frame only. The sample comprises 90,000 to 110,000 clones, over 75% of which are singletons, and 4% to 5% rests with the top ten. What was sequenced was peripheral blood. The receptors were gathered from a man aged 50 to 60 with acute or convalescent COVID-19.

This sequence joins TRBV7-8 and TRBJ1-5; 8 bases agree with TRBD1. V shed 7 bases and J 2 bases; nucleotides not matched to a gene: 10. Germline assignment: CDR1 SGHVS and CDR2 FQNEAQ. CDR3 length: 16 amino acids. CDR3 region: CASTRTGNVGNQPQHF. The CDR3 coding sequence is TGTGCCAGCACCCGGACAGGGAATGTGGGCAATCAGCCCCAGCATTTT.

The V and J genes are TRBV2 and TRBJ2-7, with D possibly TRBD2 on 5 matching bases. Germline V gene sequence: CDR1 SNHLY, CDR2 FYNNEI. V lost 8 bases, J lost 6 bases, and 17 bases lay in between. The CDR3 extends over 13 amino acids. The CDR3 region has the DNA TGTGCCAGCGCGGGTAGTTGGGGAAGCGAGCAGTACTTC. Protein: CASAGSWGSEQYF.

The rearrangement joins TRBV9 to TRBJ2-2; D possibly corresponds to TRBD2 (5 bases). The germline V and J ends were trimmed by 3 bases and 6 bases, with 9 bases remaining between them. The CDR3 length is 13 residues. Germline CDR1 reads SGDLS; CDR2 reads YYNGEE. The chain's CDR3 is CASSGRRPGELFF. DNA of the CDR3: TGTGCCAGCAGCGGACGGAGGCCCGGGGAGCTGTTTTTT.

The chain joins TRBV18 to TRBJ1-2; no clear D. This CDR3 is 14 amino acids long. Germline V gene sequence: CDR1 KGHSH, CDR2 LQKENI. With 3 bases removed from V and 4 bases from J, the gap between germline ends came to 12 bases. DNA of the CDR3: TGTGCCAGCTCACCTTCAGGACTCCTCTATGGCTACACCTTC. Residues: CASSPSGLLYGYTF.

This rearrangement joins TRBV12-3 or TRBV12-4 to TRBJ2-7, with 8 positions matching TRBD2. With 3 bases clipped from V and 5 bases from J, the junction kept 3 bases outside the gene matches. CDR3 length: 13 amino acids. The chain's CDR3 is CASSFSGSDEQYF. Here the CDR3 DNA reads TGTGCCAGCAGTTTCAGCGGGAGCGACGAGCAGTACTTC.

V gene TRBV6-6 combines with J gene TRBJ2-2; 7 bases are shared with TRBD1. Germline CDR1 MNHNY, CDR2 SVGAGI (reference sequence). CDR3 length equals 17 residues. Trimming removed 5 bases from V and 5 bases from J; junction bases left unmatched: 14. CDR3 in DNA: TGTGCCAGCAGTCGCCCTGGGACAGCGATTGGGACCGGGGAGCTGTTTTTT. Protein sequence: CASSRPGTAIGTGELFF.

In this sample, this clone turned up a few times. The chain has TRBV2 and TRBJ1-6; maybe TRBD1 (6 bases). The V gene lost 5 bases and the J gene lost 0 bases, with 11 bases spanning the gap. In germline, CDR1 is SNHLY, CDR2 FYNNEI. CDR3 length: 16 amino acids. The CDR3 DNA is TGTGCCAGCAGTAAAACAGGGAGCTCCTATAATTCACCCCTCCACTTT. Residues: CASSKTGSSYNSPLHF.

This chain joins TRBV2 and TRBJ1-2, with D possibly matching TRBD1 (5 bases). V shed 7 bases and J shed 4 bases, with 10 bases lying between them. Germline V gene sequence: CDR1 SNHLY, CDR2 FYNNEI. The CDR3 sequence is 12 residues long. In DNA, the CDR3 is TGTGCCAGCACAGGGTTCGGCTATGGCTACACCTTC. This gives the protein CASTGFGYGYTF.

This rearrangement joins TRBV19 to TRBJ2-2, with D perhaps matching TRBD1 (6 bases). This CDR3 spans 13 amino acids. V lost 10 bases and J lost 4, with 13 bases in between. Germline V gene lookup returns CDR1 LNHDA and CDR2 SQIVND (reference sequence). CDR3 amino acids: CATRGQGTGELFF. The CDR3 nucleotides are TGTGCCACCAGGGGTCAGGGCACCGGGGAGCTGTTTTTT.

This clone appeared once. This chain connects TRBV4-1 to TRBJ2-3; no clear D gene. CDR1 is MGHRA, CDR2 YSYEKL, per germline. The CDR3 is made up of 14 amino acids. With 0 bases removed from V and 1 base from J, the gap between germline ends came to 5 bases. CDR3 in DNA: TGCGCCAGCAGCCAAGATGAGGGCACAGATACGCAGTATTTT. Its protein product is CASSQDEGTDTQYF.

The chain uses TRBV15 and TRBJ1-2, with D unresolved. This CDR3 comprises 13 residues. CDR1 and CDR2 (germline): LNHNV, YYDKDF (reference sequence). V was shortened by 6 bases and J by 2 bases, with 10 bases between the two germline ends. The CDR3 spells CATSKDWNYGYTF. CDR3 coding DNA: TGTGCCACCAGTAAGGACTGGAACTATGGCTACACCTTC. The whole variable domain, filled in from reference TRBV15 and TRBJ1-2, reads DAMVIQNPRYQVTQFGKPVTLSCSQTLNHNVMYWYQQKSSQAPKLLFHYYDKDFNNEADTPDNFQSRRPNTSFCFLDIRSPGLGDTAMYLCATSKDWNYGYTFGSGTRLTVV.

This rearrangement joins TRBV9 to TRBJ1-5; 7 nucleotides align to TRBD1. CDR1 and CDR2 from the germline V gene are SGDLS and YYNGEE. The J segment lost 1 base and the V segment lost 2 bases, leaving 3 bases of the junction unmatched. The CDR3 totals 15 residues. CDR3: CASSVGQKSNQPQHF. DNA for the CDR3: TGTGCCAGCAGCGTGGGACAGAAGAGCAATCAGCCCCAGCATTTT.

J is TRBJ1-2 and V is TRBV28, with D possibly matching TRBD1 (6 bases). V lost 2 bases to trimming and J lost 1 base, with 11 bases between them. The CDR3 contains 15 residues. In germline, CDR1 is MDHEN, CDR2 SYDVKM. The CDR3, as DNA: TGTGCCAGCAGTTTACCCACAGGGAATAACTATGGCTACACCTTC. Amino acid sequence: CASSLPTGNNYGYTF.

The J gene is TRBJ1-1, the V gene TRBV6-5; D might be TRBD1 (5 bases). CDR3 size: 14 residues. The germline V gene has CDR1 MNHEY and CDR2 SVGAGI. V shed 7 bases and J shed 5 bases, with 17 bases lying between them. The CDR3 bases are TGTGCCAGCACACCTTCGGGGGGAGTTACTGAAGCTTTCTTT. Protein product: CASTPSGGVTEAFF.

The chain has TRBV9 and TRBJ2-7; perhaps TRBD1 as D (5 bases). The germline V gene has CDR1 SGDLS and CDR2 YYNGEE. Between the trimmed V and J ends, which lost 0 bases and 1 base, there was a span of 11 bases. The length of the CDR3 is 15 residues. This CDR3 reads CASSVAQGLSYEQYF. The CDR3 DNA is TGTGCCAGCAGCGTAGCGCAGGGCTTATCCTACGAGCAGTACTTC.

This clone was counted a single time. The CDR3 sequence: CASSINGGRNYNEQFF. Written as DNA, the CDR3 is TGTGCCAGTAGTATAAACGGTGGGAGAAACTACAATGAGCAGTTCTTC. The V call is TRBV19, the J call TRBJ2-1; a possible D gene is TRBD2 (5 bases). This CDR3 has 16 residues. Trimming took 2 bases from V and 3 from J, leaving 14 bases between them. CDR1 is LNHDA and CDR2 is SQIVND in the germline V gene (reference sequence).

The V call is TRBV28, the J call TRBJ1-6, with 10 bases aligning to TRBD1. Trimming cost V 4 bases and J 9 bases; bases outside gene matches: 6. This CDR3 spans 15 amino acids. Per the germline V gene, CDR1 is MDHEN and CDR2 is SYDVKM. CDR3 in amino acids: CASSSRTGGGSPLHF. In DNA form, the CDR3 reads TGTGCCAGCAGTTCCCGGACAGGGGGAGGTTCACCCCTCCACTTT.

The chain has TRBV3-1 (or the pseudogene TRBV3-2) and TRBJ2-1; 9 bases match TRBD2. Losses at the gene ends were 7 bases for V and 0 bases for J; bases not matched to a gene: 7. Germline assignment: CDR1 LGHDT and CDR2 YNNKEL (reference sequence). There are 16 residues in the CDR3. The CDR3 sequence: CASKGLAPSSYNEQFF. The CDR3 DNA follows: TGTGCCAGCAAGGGACTAGCTCCGTCCTCCTACAATGAGCAGTTCTTC.

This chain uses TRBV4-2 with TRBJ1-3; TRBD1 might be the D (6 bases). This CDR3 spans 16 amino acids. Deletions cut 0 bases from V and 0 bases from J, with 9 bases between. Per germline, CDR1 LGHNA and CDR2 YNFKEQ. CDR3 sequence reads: CASSQDQDSSGNTIYF. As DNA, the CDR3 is TGTGCCAGCAGCCAAGACCAGGACAGCTCTGGAAACACCATATATTTT.

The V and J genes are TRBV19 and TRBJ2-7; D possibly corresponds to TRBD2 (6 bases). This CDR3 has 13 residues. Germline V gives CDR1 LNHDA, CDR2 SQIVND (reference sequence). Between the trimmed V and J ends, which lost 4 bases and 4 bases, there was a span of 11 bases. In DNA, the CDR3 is TGTGCCAGTAGTACCGGAGCGGGTTACGAGCAGTACTTC. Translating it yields CASSTGAGYEQYF.

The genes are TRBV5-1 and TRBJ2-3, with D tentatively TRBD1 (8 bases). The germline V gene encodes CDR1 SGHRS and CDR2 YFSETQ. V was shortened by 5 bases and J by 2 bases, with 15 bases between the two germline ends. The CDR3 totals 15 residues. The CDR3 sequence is CASRTQGGFTDTQYF. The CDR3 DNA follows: TGCGCCAGCAGAACACAGGGGGGGTTCACAGATACGCAGTATTTT.

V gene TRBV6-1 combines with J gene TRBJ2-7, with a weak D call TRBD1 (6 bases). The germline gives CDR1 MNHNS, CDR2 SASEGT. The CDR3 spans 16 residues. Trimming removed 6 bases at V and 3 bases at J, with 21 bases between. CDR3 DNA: TGTGCCAGCAGGGAAATATTACAGGGAAGCAACTACGAGCAGTACTTC. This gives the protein CASREILQGSNYEQYF.

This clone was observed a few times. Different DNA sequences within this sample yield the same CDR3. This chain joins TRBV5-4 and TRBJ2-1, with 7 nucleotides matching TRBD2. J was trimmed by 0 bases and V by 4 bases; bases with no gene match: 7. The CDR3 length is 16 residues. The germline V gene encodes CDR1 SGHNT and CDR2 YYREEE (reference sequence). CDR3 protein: CASSRSSGSSYNEQFF. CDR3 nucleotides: TGTGCCAGCAGCAGATCTAGCGGTAGCTCCTACAATGAGCAGTTCTTC.

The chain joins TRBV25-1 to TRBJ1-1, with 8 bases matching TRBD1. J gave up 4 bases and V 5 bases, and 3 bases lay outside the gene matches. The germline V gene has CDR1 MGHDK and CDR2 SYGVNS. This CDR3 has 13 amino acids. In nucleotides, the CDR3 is TGTGCCAGCAGTAAGACAGGGGTCACTGAAGCTTTCTTT. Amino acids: CASSKTGVTEAFF.

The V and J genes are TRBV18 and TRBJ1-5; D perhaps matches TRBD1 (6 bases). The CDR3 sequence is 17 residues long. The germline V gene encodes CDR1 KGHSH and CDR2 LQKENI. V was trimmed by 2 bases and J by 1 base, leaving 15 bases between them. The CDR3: CASSPSDRRGSNQPQHF. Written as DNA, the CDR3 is TGTGCCAGCTCACCATCCGACAGGCGAGGAAGCAATCAGCCCCAGCATTTT.

This CDR3 is CASSLTGAVTEAFF. The CDR3 DNA reads as TGCGCCAGCAGCTTAACAGGGGCGGTCACTGAAGCTTTCTTT. V is TRBV5-1 and J is TRBJ1-1; TRBD1 aligns across 7 bases. CDR3 length: 14 residues. V gave up 2 bases and J gave up 4 bases; unmatched junction bases: 5. Per the germline V gene, CDR1 is SGHRS and CDR2 is YFSETQ.

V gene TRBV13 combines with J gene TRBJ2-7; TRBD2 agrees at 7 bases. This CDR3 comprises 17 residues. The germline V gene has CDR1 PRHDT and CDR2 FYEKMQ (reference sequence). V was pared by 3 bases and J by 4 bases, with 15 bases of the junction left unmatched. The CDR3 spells CASSFLGRGRELYEQYF. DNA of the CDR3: TGTGCCAGCAGCTTTTTGGGTCGTGGGCGGGAGTTGTACGAGCAGTACTTC.

The CDR3 DNA reads as TGTGCCATCTCAGGACTAGCGGGGCCAACACAAGATACGCAGTATTTT. This sequence encodes CAISGLAGPTQDTQYF. The chain employs TRBV10-3 and TRBJ2-3; TRBD2 matches at 12 bases. J lost 5 bases, V lost 8 bases, and 11 bases had no gene match. The length of the CDR3 is 16 residues. Germline V lookup: CDR1 ENHRY, CDR2 SYGVKD.

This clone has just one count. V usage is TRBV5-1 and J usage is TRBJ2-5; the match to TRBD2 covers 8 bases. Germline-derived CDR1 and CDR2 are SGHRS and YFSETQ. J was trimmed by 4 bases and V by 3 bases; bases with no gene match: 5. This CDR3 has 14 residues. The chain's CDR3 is CASSWSGSRETQYF. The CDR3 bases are TGCGCCAGCAGCTGGAGCGGGAGTAGAGAGACCCAGTACTTC.

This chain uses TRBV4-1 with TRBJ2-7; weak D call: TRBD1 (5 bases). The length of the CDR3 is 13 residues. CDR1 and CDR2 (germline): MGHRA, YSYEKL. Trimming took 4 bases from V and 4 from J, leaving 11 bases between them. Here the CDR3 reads CASSPTAGYEQYF. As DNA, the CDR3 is TGCGCCAGCAGCCCCACCGCAGGGTACGAGCAGTACTTC.